This TCR beta chain emerged from a study of glioma-infiltrating T cells. Overall study results and limits: Gliomas, especially low-grade, showed above-expected tissue-blood divergence; non-neoplastic patients showed below.

The iRepertoire nested amplicon-rescue multiplex PCR amplified TCR alpha and beta CDR3s from RNA. TCRdb reanalysed the multiplex PCR reads using MiXCR and keeps one entry per CDR3 protein. The table records around 390,000 distinct CDR3 sequences, around 45% of them present only once. This clonotype has a count of ten or more. Its antigen is currently unknown. Between the trimmed V and J ends, which lost 8 bases and 2 bases, there was a span of 21 bases. Germline V lookup: CDR1 MDHEN, CDR2 SYDVKM. The CDR3 loop spans 16 amino acids. The chain joins TRBV28 to TRBJ1-1; D might be TRBD1 (5 bases). The clonotype originates from a human donor with low-grade glioma or glioblastoma, undergoing nonglioma brain surgery, or in good health (not recorded which). The sequenced material came from glioma tissue, nonneoplastic brain tissue, or PBMCs (not recorded which). This CDR3 reads CASPPWGGDGNTEAFF. In nucleotides, the CDR3 is TGTGCCAGCCCTCCCTGGGGAGGGGACGGCAACACTGAAGCTTTCTTT.